The clone carrying this T cell receptor (beta chain) was observed many times. J was trimmed by 4 bases and V by 0 bases; bases with no gene match: 2. CDR1 is MNHEY and CDR2 is SVGAGI in the germline V gene. The CDR3 totals 14 residues. This sample is part of a study of blood T cells in healthy people across ages. A J-beta primer mix and a sample-barcoded 5' primer were used in a second PCR of about 7 to 12 cycles. The yield of each sample was at least 2.5 million CDR3-containing paired-end reads. One entry per CDR3 protein results from TCRdb running MiXCR on the 5' RACE reads. The sample lists 650,000 or so distinct CDR3 sequences; 45% to 60% were seen once.

Sequenced material: blood. The chain uses TRBV6-5 and TRBJ1-2, with 7 bases fitting TRBD1. The origin of this receptor is a woman aged 80 or older in good health. The CDR3 sequence: CASSYSDRVYGYTF. The CDR3 nucleotides are TGTGCCAGCAGTTACTCTGACAGGGTCTATGGCTACACCTTC.